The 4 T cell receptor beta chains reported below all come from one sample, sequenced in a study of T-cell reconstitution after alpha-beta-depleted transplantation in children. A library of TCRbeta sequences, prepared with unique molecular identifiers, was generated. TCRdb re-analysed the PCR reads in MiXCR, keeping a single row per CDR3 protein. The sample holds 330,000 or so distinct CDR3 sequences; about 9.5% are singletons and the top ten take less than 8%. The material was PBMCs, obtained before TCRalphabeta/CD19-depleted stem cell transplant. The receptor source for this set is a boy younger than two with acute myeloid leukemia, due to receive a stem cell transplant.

CDR3 sequence: CASTDLGYRDGELFF. As DNA, the CDR3 is TGTGCCAGCACCGACCTCGGGTACCGGGACGGGGAGCTGTTTTTT. This rearrangement joins TRBV5-4 to TRBJ2-2; a weak D match, TRBD2 (5 bases). The CDR3 loop spans 15 amino acids. Germline CDR1 reads SGHNT; CDR2 reads YYREEE (reference sequence). V was cut by 6 bases and J by 7 bases, with 19 bases left in between. Variable domain in full (rest from reference TRBV5-4 and TRBJ2-2): ETGVTQSPTHLIKTRGQQVTLRCSSQSGHNTVSWYQQALGQGPQFIFQYYREEENGRGNFPPRFSGLQFPNYSSELNVNALELDDSALYLCASTDLGYRDGELFFGEGSRLTVL.

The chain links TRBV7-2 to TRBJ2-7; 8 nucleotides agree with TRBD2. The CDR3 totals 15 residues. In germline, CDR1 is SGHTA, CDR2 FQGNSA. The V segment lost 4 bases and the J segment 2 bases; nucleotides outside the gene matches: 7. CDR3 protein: CASSWGLAGPYEQYF. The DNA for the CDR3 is TGTGCCAGCAGCTGGGGGCTAGCGGGTCCCTACGAGCAGTACTTC.

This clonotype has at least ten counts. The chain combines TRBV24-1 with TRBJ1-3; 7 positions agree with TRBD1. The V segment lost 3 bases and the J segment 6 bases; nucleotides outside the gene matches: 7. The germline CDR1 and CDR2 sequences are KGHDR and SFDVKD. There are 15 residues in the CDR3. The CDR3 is CATSDKTGLTNTIYF. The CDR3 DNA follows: TGTGCCACCAGTGATAAGACAGGGTTGACAAACACCATATATTTT.

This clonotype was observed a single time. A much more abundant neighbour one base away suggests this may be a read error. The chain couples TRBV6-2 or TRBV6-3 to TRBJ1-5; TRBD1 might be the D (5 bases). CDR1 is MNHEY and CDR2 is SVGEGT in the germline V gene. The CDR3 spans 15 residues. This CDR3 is CASSSPGRGNQPHHF. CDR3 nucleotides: TGTGCCAGCAGCTCCCCTGGGAGGGGCAATCAGCCCCACCATTTT.